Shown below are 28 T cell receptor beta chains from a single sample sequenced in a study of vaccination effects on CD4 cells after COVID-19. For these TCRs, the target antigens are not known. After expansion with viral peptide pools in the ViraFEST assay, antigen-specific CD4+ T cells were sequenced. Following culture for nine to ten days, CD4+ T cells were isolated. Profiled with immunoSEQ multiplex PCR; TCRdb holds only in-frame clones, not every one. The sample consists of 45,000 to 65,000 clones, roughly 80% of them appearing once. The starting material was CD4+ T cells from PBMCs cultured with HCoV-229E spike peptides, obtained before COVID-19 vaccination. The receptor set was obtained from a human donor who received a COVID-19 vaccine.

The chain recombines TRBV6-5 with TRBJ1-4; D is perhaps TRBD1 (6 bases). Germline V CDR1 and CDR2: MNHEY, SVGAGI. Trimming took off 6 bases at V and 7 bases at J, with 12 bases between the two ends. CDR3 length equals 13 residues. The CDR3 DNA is TGTGCCAGCAGGGAGGGGGGAGTTGAAAAACTGTTTTTT. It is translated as CASREGGVEKLFF.

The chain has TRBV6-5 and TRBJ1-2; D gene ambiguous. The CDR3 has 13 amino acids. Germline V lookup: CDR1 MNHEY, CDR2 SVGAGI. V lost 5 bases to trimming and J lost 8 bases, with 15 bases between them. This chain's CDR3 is CASSTLGLIGYTF. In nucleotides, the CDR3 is TGTGCCAGCAGTACCCTCGGACTGATCGGCTACACCTTC.

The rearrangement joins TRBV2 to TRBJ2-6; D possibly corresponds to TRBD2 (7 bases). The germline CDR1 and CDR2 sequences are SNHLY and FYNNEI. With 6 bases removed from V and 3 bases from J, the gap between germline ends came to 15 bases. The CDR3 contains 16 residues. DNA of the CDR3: TGTGCCAGCAGCCGAGGGGGGGCAGGTGGGGCCAACGTCCTGACTTTC. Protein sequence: CASSRGGAGGANVLTF.

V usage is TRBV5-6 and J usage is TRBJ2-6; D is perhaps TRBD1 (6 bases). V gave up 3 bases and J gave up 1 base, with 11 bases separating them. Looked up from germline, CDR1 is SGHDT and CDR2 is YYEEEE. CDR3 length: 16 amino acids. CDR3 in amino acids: CASSSNRVSGANVLTF. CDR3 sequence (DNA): TGTGCCAGCAGCTCTAACAGGGTTTCTGGGGCCAACGTCCTGACTTTC.

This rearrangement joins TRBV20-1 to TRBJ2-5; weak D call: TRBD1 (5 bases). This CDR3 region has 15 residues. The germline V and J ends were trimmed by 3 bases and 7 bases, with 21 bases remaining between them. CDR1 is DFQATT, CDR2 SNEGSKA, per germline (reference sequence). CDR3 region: CSASENRGSSGTQYF. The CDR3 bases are TGCAGTGCTAGTGAAAATAGGGGCTCCTCGGGGACCCAGTACTTC.

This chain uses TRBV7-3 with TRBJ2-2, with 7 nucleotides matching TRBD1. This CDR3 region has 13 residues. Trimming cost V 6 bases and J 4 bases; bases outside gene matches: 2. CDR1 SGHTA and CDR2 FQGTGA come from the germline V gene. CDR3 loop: CASRSGGTGELFF. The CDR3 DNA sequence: TGTGCCAGCAGGTCAGGGGGCACCGGGGAGCTGTTTTTT.

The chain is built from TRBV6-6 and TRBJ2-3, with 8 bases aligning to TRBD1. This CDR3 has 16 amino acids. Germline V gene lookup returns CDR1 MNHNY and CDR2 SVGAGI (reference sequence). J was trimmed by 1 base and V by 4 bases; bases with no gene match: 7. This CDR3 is CASSSRQGFGTDTQYF. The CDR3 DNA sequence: TGTGCCAGCAGTTCCAGACAGGGGTTCGGCACAGATACGCAGTATTTT.

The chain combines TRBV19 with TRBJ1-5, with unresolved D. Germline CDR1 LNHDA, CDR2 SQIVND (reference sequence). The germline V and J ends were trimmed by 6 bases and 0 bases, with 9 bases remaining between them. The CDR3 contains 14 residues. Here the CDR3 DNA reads TGTGCCAGTAGGGAGAACTATAGCAATCAGCCCCAGCATTTT. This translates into CASRENYSNQPQHF. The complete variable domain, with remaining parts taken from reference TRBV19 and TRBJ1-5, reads DGGITQSPKYLFRKEGQNVTLSCEQNLNHDAMYWYRQDPGQGLRLIYYSQIVNDFQKGDIAEGYSVSREKKESFPLTVTSAQKNPTAFYLCASRENYSNQPQHFGDGTRLSIL.

CDR3 sequence reads: CASSGTANQPQHF. The CDR3 coding sequence is TGTGCCAGCAGCGGGACAGCAAATCAGCCCCAGCATTTT. This chain connects TRBV6-5 to TRBJ1-5; 7 nucleotides line up with TRBD1. V shed 6 bases and J 4 bases; nucleotides not matched to a gene: 3. The CDR3 is 13 amino acids. Germline values: CDR1 MNHEY, CDR2 SVGAGI.

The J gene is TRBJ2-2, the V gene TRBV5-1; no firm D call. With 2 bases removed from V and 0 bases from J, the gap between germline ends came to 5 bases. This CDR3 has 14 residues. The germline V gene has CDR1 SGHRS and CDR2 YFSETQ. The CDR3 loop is CASSFWTNTGELFF. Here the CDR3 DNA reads TGCGCCAGCAGCTTCTGGACGAACACCGGGGAGCTGTTTTTT. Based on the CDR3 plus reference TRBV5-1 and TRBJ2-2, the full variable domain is KAGVTQTPRYLIKTRGQQVTLSCSPISGHRSVSWYQQTPGQGLQFLFEYFSETQRNKGNFPGRFSGRQFSNSRSEMNVSTLELGDSALYLCASSFWTNTGELFFGEGSRLTVL.

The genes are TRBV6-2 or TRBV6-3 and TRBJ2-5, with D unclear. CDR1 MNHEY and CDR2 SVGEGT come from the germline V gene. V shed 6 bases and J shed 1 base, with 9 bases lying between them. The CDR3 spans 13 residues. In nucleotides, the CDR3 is TGTGCCAGCAGCCTACAAATCCAAGAGACCCAGTACTTC. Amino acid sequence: CASSLQIQETQYF.

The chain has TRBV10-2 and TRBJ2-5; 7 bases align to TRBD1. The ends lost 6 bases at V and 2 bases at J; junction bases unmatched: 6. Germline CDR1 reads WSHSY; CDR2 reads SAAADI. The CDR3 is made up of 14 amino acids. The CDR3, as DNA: TGCGCCAGCAGCCTCAGGGGGAGACAAGAGACCCAGTACTTC. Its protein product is CASSLRGRQETQYF.

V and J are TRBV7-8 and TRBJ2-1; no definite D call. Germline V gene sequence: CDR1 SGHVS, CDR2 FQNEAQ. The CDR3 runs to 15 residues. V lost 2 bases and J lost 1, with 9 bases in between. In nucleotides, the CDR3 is TGTGCCAGCAGCTTAAGGCTGAAATCCTACAATGAGCAGTTCTTC. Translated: CASSLRLKSYNEQFF.

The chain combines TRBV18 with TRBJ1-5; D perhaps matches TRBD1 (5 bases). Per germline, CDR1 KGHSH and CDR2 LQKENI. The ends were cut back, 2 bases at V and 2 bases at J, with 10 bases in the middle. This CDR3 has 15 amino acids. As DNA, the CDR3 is TGTGCCAGCTCACCAGGGACCGTGGGCAATCAGCCCCAGCATTTT. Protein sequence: CASSPGTVGNQPQHF.

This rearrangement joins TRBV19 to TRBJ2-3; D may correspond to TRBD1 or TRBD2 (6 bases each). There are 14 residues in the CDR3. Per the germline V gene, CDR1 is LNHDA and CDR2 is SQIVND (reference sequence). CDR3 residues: CATTGRTASDTQYF. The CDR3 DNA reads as TGTGCTACTACAGGGAGGACCGCCTCAGATACGCAGTATTTT.

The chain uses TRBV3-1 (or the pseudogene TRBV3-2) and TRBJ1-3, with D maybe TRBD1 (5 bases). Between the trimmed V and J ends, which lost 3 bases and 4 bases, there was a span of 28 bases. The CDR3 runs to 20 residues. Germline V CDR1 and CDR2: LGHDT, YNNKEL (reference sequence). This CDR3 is CASSHRGGTGALRGGNTIYF. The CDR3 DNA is TGTGCCAGCAGCCACCGGGGTGGGACGGGAGCTTTAAGAGGGGGAAACACCATATATTTT.

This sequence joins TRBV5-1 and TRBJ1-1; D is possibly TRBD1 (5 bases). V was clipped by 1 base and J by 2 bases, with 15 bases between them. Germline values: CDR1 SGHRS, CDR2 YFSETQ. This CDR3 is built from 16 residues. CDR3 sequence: CASSLMSGGSNTEAFF. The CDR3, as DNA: TGCGCCAGCAGCTTGATGTCCGGGGGGTCAAACACTGAAGCTTTCTTT.

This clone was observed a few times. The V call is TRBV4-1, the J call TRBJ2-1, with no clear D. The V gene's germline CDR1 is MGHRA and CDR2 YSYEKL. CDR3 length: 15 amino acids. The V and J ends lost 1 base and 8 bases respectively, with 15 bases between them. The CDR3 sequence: CASSQVEGSEDEQFF. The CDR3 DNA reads TGCGCCAGCAGCCAAGTAGAAGGGTCAGAAGATGAGCAGTTCTTC.

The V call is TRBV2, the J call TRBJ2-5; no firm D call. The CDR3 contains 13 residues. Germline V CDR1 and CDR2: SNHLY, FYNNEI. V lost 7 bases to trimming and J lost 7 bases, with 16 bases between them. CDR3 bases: TGTGCCAGCAAGACCTTATCGGCTCGGACCCAGTACTTC. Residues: CASKTLSARTQYF.

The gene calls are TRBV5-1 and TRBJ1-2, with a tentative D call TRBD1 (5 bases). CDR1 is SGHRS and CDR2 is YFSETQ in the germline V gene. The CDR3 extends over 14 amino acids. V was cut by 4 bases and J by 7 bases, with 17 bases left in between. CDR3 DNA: TGCGCCAGCAGCCCCCCCCAGGGATCGGTTGGCTACACCTTC. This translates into CASSPPQGSVGYTF.

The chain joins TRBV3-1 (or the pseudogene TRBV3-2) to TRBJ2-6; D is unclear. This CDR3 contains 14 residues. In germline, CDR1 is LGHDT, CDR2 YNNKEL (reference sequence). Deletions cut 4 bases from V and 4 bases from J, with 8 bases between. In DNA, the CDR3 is TGTGCCAGCAGCCCCCATGACGGGGCCAACGTCCTGACTTTC. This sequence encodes CASSPHDGANVLTF.

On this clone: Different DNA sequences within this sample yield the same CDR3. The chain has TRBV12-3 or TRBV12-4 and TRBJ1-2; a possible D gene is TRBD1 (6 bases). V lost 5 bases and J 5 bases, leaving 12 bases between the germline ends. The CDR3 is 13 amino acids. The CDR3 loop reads CASSPDRNYGYTF. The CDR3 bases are TGTGCCAGCAGTCCAGACAGGAATTATGGCTACACCTTC.

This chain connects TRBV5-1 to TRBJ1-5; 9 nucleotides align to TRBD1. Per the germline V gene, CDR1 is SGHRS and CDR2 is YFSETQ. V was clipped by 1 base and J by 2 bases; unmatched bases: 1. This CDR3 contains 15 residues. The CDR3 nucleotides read TGCGCCAGCAGCTTGACAGGGGGCGGCAATCAGCCCCAGCATTTT. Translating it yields CASSLTGGGNQPQHF.

DNA of the CDR3: TGTGCCAGCAGTTCAGGGGCCACCTCTAGCAATCAGCCCCAGCATTTT. Residues: CASSSGATSSNQPQHF. The chain is built from TRBV28 and TRBJ1-5, with D maybe TRBD1 (6 bases). The V end lost 4 bases, the J end lost 0 bases, and 13 bases lay between the germline ends. The CDR3 totals 16 residues. Germline V lookup: CDR1 MDHEN, CDR2 SYDVKM.

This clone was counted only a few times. The CDR3 nucleotides are TGTGCCAGTCGGGGCAGGGGAGTAAATTCACCCCTCCACTTT. Protein product: CASRGRGVNSPLHF. V usage is TRBV2 and J usage is TRBJ1-6, with D maybe TRBD1 (6 bases). The CDR3 contains 14 residues. Germline lookup yields CDR1 SNHLY and CDR2 FYNNEI. Trimming removed 9 bases from V and 7 bases from J, with 16 bases in between.

CDR3 sequence reads: CASSRTSGGMETQYF. The CDR3 coding sequence is TGTGCCAGCAGTAGGACTAGCGGGGGGATGGAGACCCAGTACTTC. The chain has TRBV6-5 and TRBJ2-5; 14 nucleotides match TRBD2. CDR1 MNHEY and CDR2 SVGAGI come from the germline V gene. V lost 5 bases, J lost 5 bases, and 4 bases stayed unmatched. The CDR3 runs to 15 residues.

The chain's CDR3 is CASSSTGGPGNTIYF. The DNA of the CDR3 is TGTGCCAGCAGTTCGACAGGGGGCCCTGGAAACACCATATATTTT. This chain joins TRBV6-4 and TRBJ1-3, with 10 bases lining up with TRBD1. CDR1 is MRHNA and CDR2 is SNTAGT in the germline V gene. V shed 5 bases and J 2 bases; nucleotides not matched to a gene: 3. The CDR3 runs to 15 residues.

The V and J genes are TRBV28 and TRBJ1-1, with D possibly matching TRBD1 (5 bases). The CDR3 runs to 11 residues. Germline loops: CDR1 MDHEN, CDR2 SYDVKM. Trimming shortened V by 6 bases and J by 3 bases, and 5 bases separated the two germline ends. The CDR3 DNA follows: TGTGCCAGCAGGGGGGACACTGAAGCTTTCTTT. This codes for CASRGDTEAFF.